A single sample is the source of the 4 T cell receptor beta chains below, sequenced in a study of cytomegalovirus exposure and HLA in healthy donors. The study ran its PCR with 60 Vbeta and 13 Jbeta primers. Profiled with immunoSEQ multiplex PCR; TCRdb holds only in-frame clones, not every one. The sample has about 120,000 clones, around two thirds seen once. The sequencing input was PBMCs. Source of these receptors: a human donor in good health.

The chain couples TRBV5-6 to TRBJ1-6, with D unresolved. In germline, CDR1 is SGHDT, CDR2 YYEEEE. CDR3 length: 12 residues. The V gene lost 2 bases and the J gene lost 7 bases, with 4 bases spanning the gap. DNA for the CDR3: TGTGCCAGCAGCTTATTAAATTCACCCCTCCACTTT. Protein product: CASSLLNSPLHF. The full variable domain, completed using reference TRBV5-6 and TRBJ1-6, is DAGVTQSPTHLIKTRGQQVTLRCSPKSGHDTVSWYQQALGQGPQFIFQYYEEEERQRGNFPDRFSGHQFPNYSSELNVNALLLGDSALYLCASSLLNSPLHFGNGTRLTVT.

V and J are TRBV28 and TRBJ2-7; 9 bases align to TRBD1. Germline loops: CDR1 MDHEN, CDR2 SYDVKM. The CDR3 has 18 amino acids. The V and J ends lost 6 bases and 0 bases, in that order; junction bases with no gene match: 15. The CDR3 sequence is CASRPLLSGQGPSYEQYF. DNA of the CDR3: TGTGCCAGCAGACCTCTTTTATCGGGACAGGGTCCCTCCTACGAGCAGTACTTC.

The V call is TRBV7-9, the J call TRBJ1-4, with D maybe TRBD1 (5 bases). V was pared by 5 bases and J by 11 bases, with 27 bases between. The CDR3 sequence is 17 residues long. Looked up from germline, CDR1 is SEHNR and CDR2 is FQNEAQ (reference sequence). CDR3 amino acids: CASSVWGAQSRNWKLFF. The CDR3 bases are TGTGCCAGCAGCGTTTGGGGCGCTCAGTCTAGAAATTGGAAACTGTTTTTT.

CDR3 protein: CASAWFRGIAGNTEAFF. In DNA, the CDR3 is TGTGCCAGCGCATGGTTTCGGGGGATCGCAGGGAACACTGAAGCTTTCTTT. The chain combines TRBV28 with TRBJ1-1, with D perhaps TRBD1 (5 bases). Per germline, CDR1 MDHEN and CDR2 SYDVKM. This CDR3 contains 17 residues. V lost 8 bases, J lost 1 base, and 23 bases lay in between.